A single sample is the source of the 28 T cell receptor beta chains below, sequenced in a study of B cell selection in AIRE deficiency. The sorted conventional CD4 T cells were gated as CD4+CD127+. Here immunoSEQ multiplex PCR was the method, and the copy in TCRdb shows in-frame clones only, minus some. The profile shows about 24,000 clones, approximately 97% of them singletons. The sample was conventional CD4+ T cells sorted from PBMCs. These receptor sequences come from a human donor with AIRE deficiency.

The chain is built from TRBV6-5 and TRBJ1-1, with D maybe TRBD1 (6 bases). This CDR3 comprises 13 residues. Germline V gives CDR1 MNHEY, CDR2 SVGAGI. The V end was cut by 6 bases, the J end by 5 bases, with 13 bases between. The CDR3 sequence: CASSPRGRTEAFF. The CDR3 region has the DNA TGTGCCAGCAGCCCAAGGGGGAGGACTGAAGCTTTCTTT.

The J gene is TRBJ2-2, the V gene TRBV9; a possible D gene is TRBD2 (5 bases). Germline CDR1 and CDR2: SGDLS and YYNGEE. The CDR3 has 14 amino acids. V gave up 0 bases and J gave up 7 bases, with 10 bases separating them. The DNA for the CDR3 is TGTGCCAGCAGCGTAGCTACTGCGGGCGGGGAGCTGTTTTTT. Its protein product is CASSVATAGGELFF. The whole variable domain, filled in from reference TRBV9 and TRBJ2-2, reads DSGVTQTPKHLITATGQRVTLRCSPRSGDLSVYWYQQSLDQGLQFLIQYYNGEERAKGNILERFSAQQFPDLHSELNLSSLELGDSALYFCASSVATAGGELFFGEGSRLTVL.

The chain links TRBV4-3 to TRBJ1-6; D ambiguous. V lost 1 base, J lost 0 bases, and 16 bases lay in between. Germline V CDR1 and CDR2: LGHNA, YSLEER. The CDR3 is made up of 19 amino acids. The CDR3 coding sequence is TGCGCCAGCAGCCAAGTGGGTCCAGCCTGGAGCTCCTATAATTCACCCCTCCACTTT. Translating gives CASSQVGPAWSSYNSPLHF.

The chain is built from TRBV11-3 and TRBJ2-1, with no clear D. Trimming removed 1 base at V and 3 bases at J, with 10 bases between. CDR1 is SGHNT, CDR2 YENEEA, per germline. The CDR3 is made up of 15 amino acids. CDR3 coding DNA: TGTGCCAGCAGCTTAGGGTTAGACGGCTACAATGAGCAGTTCTTC. It translates to CASSLGLDGYNEQFF.

The chain uses TRBV28 and TRBJ1-2; 12 nucleotides line up with TRBD1. Germline CDR1 reads MDHEN; CDR2 reads SYDVKM. This CDR3 region has 17 residues. The V and J ends lost 5 bases and 4 bases, in that order; junction bases with no gene match: 11. CDR3 bases: TGTGCCAGCAGTCCAGGGACAGGGGGCCACCCCTCCTATGGCTACACCTTC. Translation gives CASSPGTGGHPSYGYTF.

This chain uses TRBV28 with TRBJ1-5; TRBD1 agrees at 9 bases. CDR1 MDHEN and CDR2 SYDVKM come from the germline V gene. The CDR3 has 16 residues. Trimming cost V 3 bases and J 4 bases; bases outside gene matches: 7. CDR3 DNA: TGTGCCAGCAGTTTGCGCGGGACAGGGACTAATCAGCCCCAGCATTTT. Translation: CASSLRGTGTNQPQHF.

The V call is TRBV19, the J call TRBJ1-4; D might be TRBD1 (6 bases). This CDR3 contains 15 residues. V gave up 6 bases and J gave up 5 bases, with 16 bases separating them. Germline V gene lookup returns CDR1 LNHDA and CDR2 SQIVND (reference sequence). CDR3 in amino acids: CASSETGSPNEKLFF. The CDR3, as DNA: TGTGCCAGTAGCGAAACAGGGTCTCCAAATGAAAAACTGTTTTTT.

The chain combines TRBV19 with TRBJ1-2, with D possibly TRBD1 on 6 matching bases. There are 13 residues in the CDR3. Trimming removed 6 bases from V and 2 bases from J, with 10 bases in between. The germline gives CDR1 LNHDA, CDR2 SQIVND (reference sequence). CDR3 sequence: CASRGAMNYGYTF. CDR3 in DNA: TGTGCCAGTAGGGGGGCGATGAACTATGGCTACACCTTC.

This chain connects TRBV28 to TRBJ1-2; a possible D gene is TRBD1 (5 bases). The CDR3 runs to 14 residues. V lost 3 bases to trimming and J lost 6 bases, with 14 bases between them. Germline values: CDR1 MDHEN, CDR2 SYDVKM. CDR3 in amino acids: CASSLVGPRHGYTF. The DNA of the CDR3 is TGTGCCAGCAGTTTGGTGGGACCGAGACATGGCTACACCTTC.

V is TRBV11-2 and J is TRBJ2-1; D not certain. The CDR3 totals 18 residues. Trimming shortened V by 1 base and J by 0 bases, and 16 bases separated the two germline ends. Germline values: CDR1 SGHAT, CDR2 FQNNGV. The CDR3 DNA reads as TGTGCCAGCAGCTTAGGAAATTTTGGGAAGAGCTCCTACAATGAGCAGTTCTTC. Residues: CASSLGNFGKSSYNEQFF.

This sequence joins TRBV5-6 and TRBJ1-1, with TRBD1 as a possible D gene (5 bases). Germline loops: CDR1 SGHDT, CDR2 YYEEEE. There are 16 residues in the CDR3. Between the trimmed V and J ends, which lost 0 bases and 0 bases, there was a span of 12 bases. The CDR3, as DNA: TGTGCCAGCAGCTTGGCCCAGCAGGGAATGAACACTGAAGCTTTCTTT. Translating gives CASSLAQQGMNTEAFF.

The CDR3 protein is CASTGGAGEAFF. The CDR3 region has the DNA TGTGCCAGCACCGGGGGGGCAGGGGAAGCTTTCTTT. V gene TRBV6-4 combines with J gene TRBJ1-1, with D tentatively TRBD1 (6 bases). This CDR3 is built from 12 residues. Trimming removed 7 bases at V and 8 bases at J, with 14 bases between. Per germline, CDR1 MRHNA and CDR2 SNTAGT.

The J gene is TRBJ2-1, the V gene TRBV7-9; D gene unclear. The CDR3 extends over 15 amino acids. Germline CDR1 is SEHNR and CDR2 is FQNEAQ (reference sequence). V was trimmed by 1 base and J by 7 bases, leaving 14 bases between them. CDR3: CASSLVWSVRNEQFF. CDR3 nucleotide sequence: TGTGCCAGCAGCTTAGTTTGGTCGGTAAGGAATGAGCAGTTCTTC.

This chain links TRBV19 with TRBJ2-7; no firm D call. Trimming pared 4 bases from V and 6 bases from J, leaving 13 bases between. Germline loops: CDR1 LNHDA, CDR2 SQIVND (reference sequence). The CDR3 sequence is 13 residues long. The CDR3 sequence is CASSNRLIGEQYF. The CDR3 nucleotides are TGTGCCAGTAGTAACAGATTGATTGGCGAGCAGTACTTC.

The gene calls are TRBV30 and TRBJ2-3; no clear D gene. Germline assignment: CDR1 GTSNPN and CDR2 SVGIG (reference sequence). CDR3 length: 13 amino acids. The V end lost 2 bases, the J end lost 6 bases, and 12 bases lay between the germline ends. In DNA, the CDR3 is TGTGCCTGGAGTTATTTTCAGACCGATACGCAGTATTTT. Translating it yields CAWSYFQTDTQYF.

This sequence joins TRBV4-3 and TRBJ1-2; 7 bases map to TRBD1. With 5 bases clipped from V and 7 bases from J, the junction kept 10 bases outside the gene matches. Germline V gene sequence: CDR1 LGHNA, CDR2 YSLEER. The CDR3 is 14 residues long. The CDR3 here is CASSAQTGEIGYTF. CDR3 bases: TGCGCCAGCAGCGCTCAAACAGGGGAGATTGGCTACACCTTC.

This chain joins TRBV28 and TRBJ1-2; 8 bases fit TRBD1. The CDR3 consists of 13 residues. CDR1 and CDR2 from the germline V gene are MDHEN and SYDVKM. V shed 6 bases and J 4 bases; nucleotides not matched to a gene: 4. The CDR3 sequence: CASSTGQVYGYTF. In DNA, the CDR3 is TGTGCCAGCAGCACGGGACAGGTCTATGGCTACACCTTC.

The chain joins TRBV28 to TRBJ2-5; D assignment may be TRBD1 or TRBD2 (5 bases each). Trimming took off 2 bases at V and 0 bases at J, with 16 bases between the two ends. This CDR3 has 17 residues. The germline gives CDR1 MDHEN, CDR2 SYDVKM. CDR3 sequence: CASSLQLGGQYQETQYF. The CDR3 DNA sequence: TGTGCCAGCAGTTTACAGCTTGGGGGTCAGTACCAAGAGACCCAGTACTTC.

J is TRBJ2-7 and V is TRBV19; 9 positions agree with TRBD1. The CDR3 has 13 residues. CDR1 is LNHDA, CDR2 SQIVND, per germline (reference sequence). V shed 5 bases and J 4 bases; nucleotides not matched to a gene: 3. The CDR3 here is CASSAGQGYEQYF. CDR3 DNA: TGTGCCAGTAGTGCAGGACAGGGGTACGAGCAGTACTTC.

This chain joins TRBV2 and TRBJ1-5; no firm D call. V was trimmed by 3 bases and J by 4 bases, leaving 7 bases between them. The CDR3 length is 13 residues. Germline CDR1 and CDR2: SNHLY and FYNNEI. CDR3 loop: CASSEEVNQPQHF. The CDR3 DNA reads TGTGCCAGCAGTGAGGAGGTTAATCAGCCCCAGCATTTT. Full variable domain (rest looked up from reference TRBV2 and TRBJ1-5): EPEVTQTPSHQVTQMGQEVILRCVPISNHLYFYWYRQILGQKVEFLVSFYNNEISEKSEIFDDQFSVERPDGSNFTLKIRSTKLEDSAMYFCASSEEVNQPQHFGDGTRLSIL.

The chain uses TRBV7-8 and TRBJ2-2; D possibly corresponds to TRBD2 (5 bases). Between the trimmed V and J ends, which lost 5 bases and 6 bases, there was a span of 7 bases. The germline V gene has CDR1 SGHVS and CDR2 FQNEAQ. The CDR3 extends over 12 amino acids. The CDR3: CASSVRAGELFF. As DNA, the CDR3 is TGTGCCAGCAGCGTGAGGGCCGGGGAGCTGTTTTTT.

This chain connects TRBV27 to TRBJ2-4; the D gene is possibly TRBD1 (6 bases). This CDR3 has 19 residues. CDR1 and CDR2 from the germline V gene are MNHEY and SMNVEV (reference sequence). Trimming took 0 bases from V and 1 from J, leaving 19 bases between them. The CDR3 sequence: CASSLSITGTPGAKNIQYF. Here the CDR3 DNA reads TGTGCCAGCAGTTTATCGATCACAGGGACCCCGGGGGCCAAAAACATTCAGTACTTC.

The chain couples TRBV5-1 to TRBJ2-2; 10 nucleotides line up with TRBD1. Looked up from germline, CDR1 is SGHRS and CDR2 is YFSETQ. There are 19 residues in the CDR3. With 3 bases clipped from V and 1 base from J, the junction kept 12 bases outside the gene matches. The CDR3 DNA reads as TGCGCCAGCAGCTACCGGAGCGGGACAGGGGTCGTGAACACCGGGGAGCTGTTTTTT. Translating it yields CASSYRSGTGVVNTGELFF.

CDR3 amino acids: CASSLVLAPNTGELFF. CDR3 nucleotides: TGTGCCAGCAGCTTAGTACTAGCCCCGAACACCGGGGAGCTGTTTTTT. The gene calls are TRBV11-2 and TRBJ2-2; D possibly corresponds to TRBD2 (6 bases). Trimming took off 1 base at V and 0 bases at J, with 9 bases between the two ends. CDR3 length equals 16 residues. CDR1 SGHAT and CDR2 FQNNGV come from the germline V gene. Looking up the rest from reference TRBV11-2 and TRBJ2-2 gives the full variable domain: EAGVAQSPRYKIIEKRQSVAFWCNPISGHATLYWYQQILGQGPKLLIQFQNNGVVDDSQLPKDRFSAERLKGVDSTLKIQPAKLEDSAVYLCASSLVLAPNTGELFFGEGSRLTVL.

V is TRBV14 and J is TRBJ2-3; perhaps TRBD2 as D (6 bases). CDR1 is SGHDN and CDR2 is FVKESK in the germline V gene. V was pared by 4 bases and J by 5 bases, with 19 bases between. This CDR3 has 16 amino acids. The CDR3 loop is CASSRLWGVLGDTQYF. In DNA, the CDR3 is TGTGCCAGCAGCCGCCTTTGGGGGGTACTAGGAGATACGCAGTATTTT.

The chain combines TRBV29-1 with TRBJ2-1, with TRBD2 matching over 11 bases. The J segment lost 6 bases and the V segment lost 8 bases, leaving 15 bases of the junction unmatched. The CDR3 extends over 16 amino acids. The V gene's germline CDR1 is SQVTM and CDR2 ANQGSEA. In DNA, the CDR3 is TGCAGCCTGGGGGTAGCGGGAGGGAGAGGGAGCAATGAGCAGTTCTTC. Its protein product is CSLGVAGGRGSNEQFF.

The chain couples TRBV5-1 to TRBJ1-4, with no clear D. Trimming took 5 bases from V and 0 from J, leaving 11 bases between them. Germline V gene sequence: CDR1 SGHRS, CDR2 YFSETQ. The CDR3 length is 15 residues. CDR3 loop: CASRPEPSTNEKLFF. In nucleotides, the CDR3 is TGCGCCAGCAGGCCCGAACCCTCAACTAATGAAAAACTGTTTTTT.

This clone was found once. The V gene is TRBV6-4, the J gene TRBJ1-1; 9 positions agree with TRBD1. This CDR3 is 13 amino acids long. V lost 4 bases to trimming and J lost 5 bases; unmatched junction nucleotides: 2. Germline CDR1 is MRHNA and CDR2 is SNTAGT. The CDR3 loop is CASSVDRGTEAFF. CDR3 sequence (DNA): TGTGCCAGCAGTGTCGACAGGGGGACTGAAGCTTTCTTT.